Here is one T cell receptor (beta chain) with its context. The table lists this clonotype with a count of one. Its cognate antigen has yet to be identified. Per-base quality was not reported, and no clone a single base away is much larger than it. One read alone makes for weak evidence. Data came from an Illumina HiSeq 1500. TCRdb's own reprocessing of the public reads used fastp at Q25 and MiXCR and kept productive beta chains. All rows with the same CDR3 protein become a single entry with the most common DNA and genes. In all, the sample holds about 740,000 distinct CDR3 sequences, and roughly 35% of those were seen once. The ten largest clonotypes hold roughly 2.9% of the sample. The data derive from a study of T cell repertoires in cytomegalovirus infection (dated by TCRdb to the late 2010s). Study-wide context: Donor HLA type was relevant to the analysis, as public TCR beta signatures indicated carriage of CMV infection together with the matching HLA type.

The paper's findings and limits, for the study overall: In both this cohort and an independent cohort of some 380 donors, the cumulative frequency of public TCR beta family members distinguished carriers of CMV infection plus the relevant HLA type. The ex vivo response was dominated by HLA-C-restricted CMV-specific TCR beta clonotypes, which also provided the single most frequent clonotype in two of eight donors.

From a lookup of the germline V gene, CDR1 and CDR2 are SGHRS and YFSETQ. The CDR3 sequence holds 18 residues, the cysteine and phenylalanine included. Only CDR3 DNA is held: 54 bases, read in frame from base 1. Germline trimming: 3 bases from V, 0 bases from J; junction bases outside gene matches: 7. The sequence joins TRBV5-1 to TRBJ2-7, with 15 bases in between that match TRBD2. This clonotype originated in a human donor in good health (CMV status not recorded). Some clones in this sample may be carry-over from other donors' samples. Material for sequencing was PBMCs. The bases read TGCGCCAGCAGCTCGGGACTAGCGGGAGGTCTTAGCTCCTACGAGCAGTACTTC. The resulting protein is CASSSGLAGGLSSYEQYF.